The entry that follows covers one T cell receptor beta chain sequence. The antigen remains unidentified. This record comes from a study of vaccination and CD4 T cells after COVID-19. On the study more broadly: Once diagnosed, patients had post-COVID samples drawn a median 101 days later (range 35 to 161). The stimulus for the cells was overlapping spike peptides derived from SARS-CoV-2, HCoV-NL63, HCoV-OC43 and HCoV-229E. Whole-study results and caveats: Convalescent patients saw a median about 90% of their reactive clones show up only after vaccination.

The Oncomine TCR Beta short-read assay sequenced DNA from cultured CD4+ T cells. From the PCR reads, TCRdb called clonotypes with MiXCR, one entry per CDR3 protein. The data hold some 7,100 distinct CDR3 sequences, with 60% to 65% observed a single time. Germline values: CDR1 LNHDA, CDR2 SQIVND (reference sequence). Germline trimming cut 0 bases from V and 7 bases from J; bases unmatched to any gene: 3. The CDR3 totals 15 residues. Documented treatment: roughly nine-day PBMC culture with coronavirus spike peptide pools or control peptides (ViraFEST assay). A negative selection step was used to isolate CD4+ T cells once culture had run for 10 to 11 days.

The V call is TRBV19, the J call TRBJ1-5, with 10 bases aligning to TRBD1. Sample: CD4+ T cells from blood, cultured in vitro. The source of this sequence is a human donor who had recovered from COVID-19. The CDR3 spells CASSIEDRGWQPQHF. Here the CDR3 DNA reads TGTGCCAGTAGTATAGAGGACAGGGGGTGGCAGCCCCAGCATTTT.